The source of this TCR beta chain is a study of T cells in Graves' hyperthyroidism and ophthalmopathy. About the research overall: Peripheral blood was taken when the disease was first diagnosed, before any treatment began.

Germline-derived CDR1 and CDR2 are LNHDA and SQIVND (reference sequence). CDR3 size: 16 residues. The V and J ends lost 5 bases and 2 bases, in that order; junction bases with no gene match: 9. Each ophthalmopathy patient scored at least 3 on the Clinical Activity Score and at least 4 on NOSPECS grade, with duration under 3 months. Patients showing uncontrolled infection, other autoimmune disease, pregnancy or lactation were ineligible. The table lists this clonotype with many counts. RNA transcripts gave rise to amplified TCR beta CDR3 regions. Using the HTBI primer set, a first-round RT-PCR was run on the TCR CDR3. A single record per CDR3 protein comes from TCRdb applying MiXCR to the multiplex PCR reads. The sample gives 450,000 to 650,000 distinct CDR3 sequences, 14% of which show up once; about 6.6% is in the top ten.

The source is a woman under 30 with Graves' ophthalmopathy. The J gene is TRBJ1-5, the V gene TRBV19; 7 positions agree with TRBD1. What was sequenced was blood. The CDR3 DNA sequence: TGTGCCAGTAGTTCCCTACAGGGGAATGGCAATCAGCCCCAGCATTTT. Residues: CASSSLQGNGNQPQHF. Filled out from reference TRBV19 and TRBJ1-5, the complete variable domain reads DGGITQSPKYLFRKEGQNVTLSCEQNLNHDAMYWYRQDPGQGLRLIYYSQIVNDFQKGDIAEGYSVSREKKESFPLTVTSAQKNPTAFYLCASSSLQGNGNQPQHFGDGTRLSIL.